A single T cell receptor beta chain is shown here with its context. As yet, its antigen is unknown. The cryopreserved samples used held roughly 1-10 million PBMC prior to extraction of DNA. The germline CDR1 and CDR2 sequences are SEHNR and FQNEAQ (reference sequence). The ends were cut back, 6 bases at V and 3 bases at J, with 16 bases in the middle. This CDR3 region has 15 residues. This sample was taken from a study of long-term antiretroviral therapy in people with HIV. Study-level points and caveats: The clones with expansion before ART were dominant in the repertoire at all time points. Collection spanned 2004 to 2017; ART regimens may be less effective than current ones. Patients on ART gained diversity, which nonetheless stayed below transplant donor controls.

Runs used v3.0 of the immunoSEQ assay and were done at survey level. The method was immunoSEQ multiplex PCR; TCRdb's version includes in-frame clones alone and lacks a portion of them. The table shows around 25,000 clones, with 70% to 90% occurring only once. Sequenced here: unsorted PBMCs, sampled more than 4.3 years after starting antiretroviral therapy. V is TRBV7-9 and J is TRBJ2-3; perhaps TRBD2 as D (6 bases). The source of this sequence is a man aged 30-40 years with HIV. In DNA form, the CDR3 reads TGTGCCAGCAGTTCCCCGGTCGGGACTACAGATACGCAGTATTTT. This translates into CASSSPVGTTDTQYF.